This section outlines one TCR beta chain sequence together with its context. 13 Jbeta primers and 60 Vbeta primers were used for the PCR. Method: immunoSEQ multiplex PCR; TCRdb's copy keeps in-frame clones and lacks some. The sample holds approximately 180,000 clones, approximately 80% seen once. Healthy bone marrow donors made up the donors. There were likely unrecorded immune exposures, though donors were nominally healthy when sampled. The data originate from a study of cytomegalovirus exposure and HLA in healthy donors. The TCR comes from a young woman in good health and CMV-seronegative. What was sequenced was PBMCs.

The CDR3 bases are TGTGCCAGTAGTGTGACTAGCGCCCCCCCCTACAATGAGCAGTTCTTC. Residues: CASSVTSAPPYNEQFF. The J gene is TRBJ2-1, the V gene TRBV19; the match to TRBD2 covers 8 bases. The CDR3 is made up of 16 amino acids. Germline V gives CDR1 LNHDA, CDR2 SQIVND (reference sequence). J was trimmed by 2 bases and V by 5 bases; bases with no gene match: 8.